This TCR beta chain was sequenced during a study of cytomegalovirus exposure and HLA in healthy donors. Healthy bone marrow donors formed the donor group. In its sample, this clone was seen once. Use of 60 Vbeta and 13 Jbeta primers characterized the PCR. Generated by immunoSEQ multiplex PCR, the TCRdb table keeps only in-frame clones and is missing some. The table shows 180,000 or so clones, with 80% to 90% occurring only once. Per the germline V gene, CDR1 is GTSNPN and CDR2 is SVGIG (reference sequence). Trimming shortened V by 4 bases and J by 4 bases, and 19 bases separated the two germline ends. The CDR3 length is 15 residues.

Sequencing was carried out using PBMCs. The chain carries TRBV30 and TRBJ1-1; D unclear. This clonotype was sampled from a woman aged 18-29 years in good health and CMV-seronegative. The CDR3 nucleotides read TGTGCCTGGAACATCGGGAGGGCCCTGAGCACTGAAGCTTTCTTT. It specifies CAWNIGRALSTEAFF.